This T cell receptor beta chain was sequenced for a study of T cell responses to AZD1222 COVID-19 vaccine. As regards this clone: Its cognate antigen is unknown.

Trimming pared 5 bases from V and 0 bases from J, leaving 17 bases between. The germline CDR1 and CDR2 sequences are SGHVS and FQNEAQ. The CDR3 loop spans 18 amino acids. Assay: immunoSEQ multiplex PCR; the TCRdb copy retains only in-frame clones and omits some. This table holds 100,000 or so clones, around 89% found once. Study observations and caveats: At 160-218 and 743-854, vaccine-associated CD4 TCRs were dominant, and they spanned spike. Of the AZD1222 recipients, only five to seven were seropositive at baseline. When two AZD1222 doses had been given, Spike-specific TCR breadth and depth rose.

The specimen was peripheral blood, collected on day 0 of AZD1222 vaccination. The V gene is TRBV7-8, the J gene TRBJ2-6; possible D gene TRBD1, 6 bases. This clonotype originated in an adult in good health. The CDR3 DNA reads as TGTGCCAGCAGCCTTCCGCGAGACAGGCTCTCTGGGGCCAACGTCCTGACTTTC. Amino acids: CASSLPRDRLSGANVLTF.